The subject of this entry is one T cell receptor (beta chain). Its matching antigen is unknown. The data were obtained in a study of CD8 T cells in ankylosing spondylitis. TCRdb re-derived calls from the 5' RACE reads in MiXCR, one entry per CDR3 protein. In the table there are 30,000 to 35,000 distinct CDR3 sequences, about 30% of which are singletons. The CDR3 is made up of 16 amino acids. The V and J ends lost 4 bases and 5 bases, in that order; junction bases with no gene match: 8. CDR1 and CDR2 from the germline V gene are SNHLY and FYNNEI. The study, taken as a whole, reports: Disease-linked clones reportedly concentrated significantly in matched ankylosing spondylitis synovial fluid.

Sequencing input: synovial fluid, either unsorted or a sorted T cell fraction (not recorded which). This receptor was taken from a male donor with ankylosing spondylitis. This chain links TRBV2 with TRBJ2-3; TRBD1 matches at 11 bases. The CDR3 loop reads CASSAPGQGGEDTQYF. CDR3 nucleotides: TGTGCCAGCAGTGCCCCGGGACAGGGGGGCGAAGATACGCAGTATTTT. The whole variable domain, filled in from reference TRBV2 and TRBJ2-3, reads EPEVTQTPSHQVTQMGQEVILRCVPISNHLYFYWYRQILGQKVEFLVSFYNNEISEKSEIFDDQFSVERPDGSNFTLKIRSTKLEDSAMYFCASSAPGQGGEDTQYFGPGTRLTVL.